Sequencing of this T cell receptor beta chain was carried out in a study of cytomegalovirus exposure and HLA in healthy donors. Broader study findings: Most TCR sequences showed up rarely, but some public TCRs showed up in many donors. Three chains tied to CMV proved CMV antigen-specific in vitro.

This CDR3 is 14 amino acids long. V lost 5 bases to trimming and J lost 3 bases; unmatched junction nucleotides: 6. The germline gives CDR1 MNHEY, CDR2 SVGAGI. Clones were sequenced by immunoSEQ multiplex PCR, and TCRdb holds only the in-frame ones, with some missing. The sample shows some 180,000 clones, roughly 86% of them seen only once. Remarks on this clone: Antigen specificity is unknown.

The J gene is TRBJ2-7, the V gene TRBV6-5; 8 bases are shared with TRBD2. The sequencing sample was made of PBMCs. The TCR was taken from a man aged 30 to 45 in good health and CMV-seropositive. Written as DNA, the CDR3 is TGTGCCAGCAGTGGTAGCGGGATGGACTACGAGCAGTACTTC. Its translation is CASSGSGMDYEQYF.